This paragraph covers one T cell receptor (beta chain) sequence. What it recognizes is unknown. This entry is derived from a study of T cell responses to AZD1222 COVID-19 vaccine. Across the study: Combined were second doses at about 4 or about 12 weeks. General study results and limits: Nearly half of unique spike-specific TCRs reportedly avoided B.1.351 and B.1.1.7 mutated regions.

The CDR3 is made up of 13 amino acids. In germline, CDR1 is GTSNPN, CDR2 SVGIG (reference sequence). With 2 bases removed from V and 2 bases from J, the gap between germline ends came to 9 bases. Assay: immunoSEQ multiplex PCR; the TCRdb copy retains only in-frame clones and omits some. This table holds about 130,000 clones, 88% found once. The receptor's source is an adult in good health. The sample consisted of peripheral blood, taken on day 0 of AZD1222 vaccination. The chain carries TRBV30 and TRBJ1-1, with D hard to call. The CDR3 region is CAWSPDHNTEAFF. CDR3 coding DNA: TGTGCCTGGAGTCCCGACCATAACACTGAAGCTTTCTTT.